Listed below are T cell receptor beta chains from one sample, sequenced in a study of T cells after yellow fever vaccination. TCRdb re-analysed the 5' RACE reads in MiXCR, keeping a single row per CDR3 protein. Here the sample spans some 48,000 distinct CDR3 sequences, 5% to 7% being singletons. Material: PBMCs, either bulk or a sorted T-cell subset (CD4+, CD8+, memory, or dextramer-sorted; not recorded which), obtained 45 days after the yellow fever booster vaccination. All receptors come from a man aged 25 to 40 who received the YFV17D yellow fever vaccine. CDR3s include the opening cysteine and the closing phenylalanine or tryptophan. A D gene is named only where the DNA matches it firmly. Clone size, where shown, is once, few, many, or a class for clones that have expanded.

v_gene	j_gene	d_gene	abundance	CDR3nt	CDR3aa
TRBV7-2	TRBJ1-3	.	many	TGTGCCAGCAGCACGAGCTCTGGAAACACCATATATTTT	CASSTSSGNTIYF
TRBV20-1	TRBJ2-3	.	few	TGCAGTGCTACCCTACCGGCCCCCAGCACAGATACGCAGTATTTT	CSATLPAPSTDTQYF
TRBV20-1	TRBJ1-2	.	.	TGCAGTGCTCCGTTTCCATGGCAGGACGGGCCCCTTGGCTACACCTTC	CSAPFPWQDGPLGYTF
TRBV11-3	TRBJ2-3	.	many	TGTGCCAGCAGCTTAGATAGGACCGAACAGTATTTT	CASSLDRTEQYF
TRBV20-1	TRBJ2-1	.	medium-sized	TGCAGTGCTAGAGACGAACGAGCCTACAATGAGCAGTTCTTC	CSARDERAYNEQFF
TRBV19	TRBJ2-4	.	.	TGTGCCAGTAGTATCGGGACGGAACTACTAGCCAAAAACATTCAGTACTTC	CASSIGTELLAKNIQYF
TRBV27	TRBJ2-2	.	few	TGTGCCAGCACCCGAACGTATACCGGGGAGCTGTTTTTT	CASTRTYTGELFF
TRBV15	TRBJ1-1	.	medium-sized	TGTGCCACCAGCAGAGGGTCAGGACAAGCTTTCTTT	CATSRGSGQAFF
TRBV20-1	TRBJ2-1	TRBD2	many	TGCAGTGCTATGCGACTAGCCAATGAGCAGTTCTTC	CSAMRLANEQFF
TRBV5-1	TRBJ1-6	.	many	TGCGCCAGCAGCTTAGAGGGTTCCTATAATTCACCCCTCCACTTT	CASSLEGSYNSPLHF
TRBV10-3	TRBJ1-1	.	many	TGTGCCATCAGGGAGGGCAATATCAACACCATAAACACTGAAGCTTTCTTT	CAIREGNINTINTEAFF
TRBV5-5	TRBJ1-2	TRBD1	.	TGTGCCAGCAGTTCAGGGGGGGGCGGAGGAGGCTACACCTTC	CASSSGGGGGGYTF
TRBV10-3	TRBJ2-7	.	many	TGTGCCATCAGTGAGCCCATCACCCGAGGGCTCGAGCAGTACTTC	CAISEPITRGLEQYF
TRBV7-7	TRBJ2-7	TRBD2	.	TGTGCCAGCAGCTTAGCGGCTAGCGGGGGGCACGAGCAGTACTTC	CASSLAASGGHEQYF
TRBV7-9	TRBJ2-2	.	many	TGTGCCAGCAGCTTCAGACGAGTCGGGGACACCGGGGAGCTGTTTTTT	CASSFRRVGDTGELFF
TRBV15	TRBJ2-6	.	few	TGTGCCACCAGCACGCACTCTGGGGCCAACGTCCTGACTTTC	CATSTHSGANVLTF
TRBV20-1	TRBJ1-1	.	few	TGCAGTGCCGAGGGAGGGGGTTCTGAAGCTTTCTTT	CSAEGGGSEAFF
TRBV11-2	TRBJ1-4	.	.	TGTGCCAGCAGCCGCATTGAAATTGCAACTAATGAAAAACTGTTTTTT	CASSRIEIATNEKLFF
TRBV6-5	TRBJ2-2	TRBD1	.	TGTGCCAGCAGTCACAGGGGCGCCGACACCGGGGAGCTGTTTTTT	CASSHRGADTGELFF
TRBV19	TRBJ2-1	.	few	TGTGCCAGTAGTACCCTTACGGGGCTTTTCAATGAGCAGTTCTTC	CASSTLTGLFNEQFF
TRBV7-2	TRBJ2-4	TRBD1	many	TGTGCCAGCAGCTTAGTAGGGGGCGCTGCCAAAAACATTCAGTACTTC	CASSLVGGAAKNIQYF
TRBV29-1	TRBJ1-1	.	few	TGCAGCGTTCCACGGGGGGTTAGGGAAGCTTTCTTT	CSVPRGVREAFF
TRBV4-3	TRBJ2-5	.	many	TGCGCCAGCAGCCAAGATCGGGCGACGAAGACCCAGTACTTC	CASSQDRATKTQYF
TRBV7-2	TRBJ2-5	.	many	TGTGCCAGCAGCTTAGTTGGGTTATTGGAGACCCAGTACTTC	CASSLVGLLETQYF
TRBV10-3	TRBJ2-3	.	few	TGTGCCATCAGTGAGCCAGGGGCGCAGCAGGGCACAGATACGCAGTATTTT	CAISEPGAQQGTDTQYF
TRBV7-2	TRBJ2-3	.	many	TGTGCCAGCAGCTTAGGGGGAATTGGTACAGATACGCAGTATTTT	CASSLGGIGTDTQYF
TRBV20-1	TRBJ2-5	TRBD2	few	TGCAGTGCTAAATTAGCGGGAGGGCAAGAGACCCAGTACTTC	CSAKLAGGQETQYF
TRBV28	TRBJ2-3	.	few	TGTGCCAGCAGTTTCAGTTCGGGCACGCAGTATTTT	CASSFSSGTQYF
TRBV5-4	TRBJ2-5	.	.	TGTGCCAGCAGGGCCGAACTGAGGGGGAGGGAGACCCAGTACTTC	CASRAELRGRETQYF
TRBV10-3	TRBJ2-7	TRBD1	.	TGTGCCATCAGATGGGGACAGGGGGAACACGAGCAGTACTTC	CAIRWGQGEHEQYF
TRBV18	TRBJ1-1	.	medium-sized	TGTGCCAGCTCACCACCTACCGCGAGCATCGCTGAAGCTTTCTTT	CASSPPTASIAEAFF
TRBV6-2/TRBV6-3	TRBJ1-6	.	.	TGTGCCAGCAGTTACCACAGGGAAGAAAATTCACCCCTCCACTTT	CASSYHREENSPLHF
TRBV3-1	TRBJ1-6	.	.	TGTGCCATTTCAAACAGGGCTTCGGAATCACCCCTCCACTTT	CAISNRASESPLHF